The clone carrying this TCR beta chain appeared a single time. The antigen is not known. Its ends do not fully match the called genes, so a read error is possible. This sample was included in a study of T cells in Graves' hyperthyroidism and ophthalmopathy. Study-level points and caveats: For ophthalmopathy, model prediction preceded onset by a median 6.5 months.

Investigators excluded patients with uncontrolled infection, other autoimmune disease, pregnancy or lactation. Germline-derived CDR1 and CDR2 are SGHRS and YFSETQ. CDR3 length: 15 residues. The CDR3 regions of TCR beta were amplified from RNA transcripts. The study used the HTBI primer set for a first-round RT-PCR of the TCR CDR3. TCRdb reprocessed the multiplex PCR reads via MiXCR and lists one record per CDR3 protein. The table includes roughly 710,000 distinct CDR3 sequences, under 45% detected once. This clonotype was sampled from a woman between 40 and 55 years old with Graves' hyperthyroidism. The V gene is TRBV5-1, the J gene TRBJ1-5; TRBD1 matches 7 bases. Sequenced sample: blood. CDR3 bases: TGCGCCAACAGCTTGGGGACAGTTGATAATCAGCCCCAGCATTTT. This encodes CANSLGTVDNQPQHF.